Below, 25 T cell receptor beta chains from the same sample are listed, as sequenced in a study of T cell responses to AZD1222 COVID-19 vaccine. Generated by immunoSEQ multiplex PCR, the TCRdb table keeps only in-frame clones and is missing some. This sample yields approximately 90,000 clones, of which roughly nine tenths are seen a single time; 3.7% belongs to the top ten. Sample: peripheral blood, taken on day 0 of AZD1222 vaccination. These receptors all come from an adult in good health.

In its sample, this clone was seen a few times. The chain links TRBV6-4 to TRBJ2-4; 13 positions match TRBD2. Germline-derived CDR1 and CDR2 are MRHNA and SNTAGT. V gave up 4 bases and J gave up 5 bases; unmatched junction bases: 2. The CDR3 has 15 residues. In DNA form, the CDR3 reads TGTGCCAGCAGTGGGACTAGCGGGGGACAAAACATTCAGTACTTC. This gives the protein CASSGTSGGQNIQYF.

By proportion, this clone is large (0.1 to 1%). The chain recombines TRBV4-2 with TRBJ2-7; possibly TRBD1 or TRBD2 for D (5 bases each). CDR1 LGHNA and CDR2 YNFKEQ come from the germline V gene. V dropped 11 bases and J dropped 3 bases, with 11 bases sitting between them. The CDR3 sequence is 11 residues long. The DNA for the CDR3 is TGTGCCGTAGGGACGGGCTACGAGCAGTACTTC. Its protein product is CAVGTGYEQYF.

V is TRBV2 and J is TRBJ1-4; a weak D match, TRBD1 (5 bases). CDR1 is SNHLY and CDR2 is FYNNEI in the germline V gene. The CDR3 length is 15 residues. Between the trimmed V and J ends, which lost 9 bases and 7 bases, there was a span of 21 bases. The CDR3 sequence: CASGGSVMVREKLFF. The CDR3 coding sequence is TGTGCCAGTGGGGGGAGCGTAATGGTGCGTGAAAAACTGTTTTTT.

This chain joins TRBV6-1 and TRBJ1-2; D is unclear. Trimming shortened V by 1 base and J by 0 bases, and 9 bases separated the two germline ends. The CDR3 sequence is 15 residues long. CDR1 and CDR2 (germline): MNHNS, SASEGT. The CDR3: CASSEGFSSNYGYTF. CDR3 in DNA: TGTGCCAGCAGTGAAGGTTTCAGCTCTAACTATGGCTACACCTTC.

This clone occurred once. V gene TRBV20-1 combines with J gene TRBJ1-2; D possibly corresponds to TRBD1 (6 bases). The CDR3 sequence is 10 residues long. Germline CDR1 is DFQATT and CDR2 is SNEGSKA (reference sequence). The CDR3 protein is CRPGAGGYTF. The DNA for the CDR3 is TGCAGGCCAGGGGCGGGCGGCTACACCTTC.

The gene calls are TRBV24-1 and TRBJ1-2; D is undetermined. The V gene's germline CDR1 is KGHDR and CDR2 SFDVKD. V was clipped by 3 bases and J by 9 bases, with 16 bases between them. The CDR3 length is 14 residues. In DNA form, the CDR3 reads TGTGCCACCAGTGATGGAGACCCTAGAGTTAGCTACACCTTC. As protein: CATSDGDPRVSYTF.

J is TRBJ2-3 and V is TRBV5-1; D is ambiguous. V was cut by 0 bases and J by 0 bases, with 11 bases left in between. The germline V gene has CDR1 SGHRS and CDR2 YFSETQ. This CDR3 has 16 residues. CDR3 DNA sequence: TGCGCCAGCAGCTTGGGGGGTACCCTCAGCACAGATACGCAGTATTTT. Encoded protein: CASSLGGTLSTDTQYF.

This clone was detected only a few times. V is TRBV19 and J is TRBJ1-4; D unresolved. Germline CDR1 reads LNHDA; CDR2 reads SQIVND (reference sequence). The CDR3 runs to 13 residues. V lost 5 bases, J lost 8 bases, and 12 bases lay in between. CDR3 coding DNA: TGTGCCAGTAGTGCACGGATTCGGGAAAAACTGTTTTTT. Translation gives CASSARIREKLFF.

The V gene is TRBV7-9, the J gene TRBJ2-6; D may be TRBD1 (7 bases). V was cut by 4 bases and J by 0 bases, with 16 bases left in between. This CDR3 is 18 amino acids long. Per the germline V gene, CDR1 is SEHNR and CDR2 is FQNEAQ (reference sequence). This CDR3 reads CASSSNDREASGANVLTF. The CDR3 DNA sequence: TGTGCCAGCAGCTCGAACGACAGGGAGGCCTCTGGGGCCAACGTCCTGACTTTC.

The chain couples TRBV5-1 to TRBJ1-3; perhaps TRBD1 as D (5 bases). V gave up 4 bases and J gave up 3 bases, with 14 bases separating them. This CDR3 has 15 residues. CDR1 and CDR2 from the germline V gene are SGHRS and YFSETQ. In DNA form, the CDR3 reads TGCGCCAGCAGCCCCGGACCCCAGGGTGGAAACACCATATATTTT. Translating it yields CASSPGPQGGNTIYF.

This sequence joins TRBV2 and TRBJ1-4, with D unresolved. The germline V gene encodes CDR1 SNHLY and CDR2 FYNNEI. The CDR3 consists of 14 residues. Trimming left V 8 bases short and J 12 bases short, with 22 bases between. DNA for the CDR3: TGTGCCAGCCTTAACACCACCGCAGGCATGGAACTGTTTTTT. Protein: CASLNTTAGMELFF.

V usage is TRBV5-4 and J usage is TRBJ2-7; D is unresolved. Germline CDR1 and CDR2: SGHNT and YYREEE (reference sequence). Trimming took off 0 bases at V and 4 bases at J, with 8 bases between the two ends. CDR3 length: 13 amino acids. CDR3 nucleotides: TGTGCCAGCAGCTTGGGTTCGCGATACGAGCAGTACTTC. It codes for CASSLGSRYEQYF.

The V and J genes are TRBV2 and TRBJ1-2; possibly TRBD1 for D (5 bases). Germline V gene data show CDR1 as SNHLY and CDR2 as FYNNEI. V dropped 4 bases and J dropped 4 bases, with 19 bases sitting between them. The length of the CDR3 is 16 residues. CDR3 amino acids: CASSVGGRGGFYGYTF. CDR3 bases: TGTGCCAGCAGTGTGGGGGGACGGGGAGGGTTCTATGGCTACACCTTC.

In its sample, this clone was seen once. The genes are TRBV7-2 and TRBJ1-3; D remains ambiguous. The CDR3 is made up of 17 amino acids. V lost 2 bases, J lost 1 base, and 15 bases lay in between. The germline gives CDR1 SGHTA, CDR2 FQGNSA. The CDR3 DNA reads as TGTGCCAGCAGCTTATCCCGTATGATGATTTCTGGAAACACCATATATTTT. This translates into CASSLSRMMISGNTIYF.

V and J are TRBV5-1 and TRBJ2-3, with D tentatively TRBD2 (7 bases). V was shortened by 10 bases and J by 1 base, with 22 bases between the two germline ends. Germline V gene lookup returns CDR1 SGHRS and CDR2 YFSETQ. This CDR3 is 16 amino acids long. The CDR3 DNA follows: TGCGCCTGCTGCTTGGGGGAGGGGGAGGGCACAGATACGCAGTATTTT. Protein product: CACCLGEGEGTDTQYF.

V and J are TRBV2 and TRBJ1-2; D is ambiguous. This CDR3 comprises 14 residues. Trimming removed 4 bases from V and 8 bases from J, with 17 bases in between. Germline values: CDR1 SNHLY, CDR2 FYNNEI. The CDR3 DNA sequence: TGTGCCAGCAGTGTTTCTGTCCCTATGTACGGCTACACCTTC. This codes for CASSVSVPMYGYTF.

The genes are TRBV3-1 (or the pseudogene TRBV3-2) and TRBJ1-3; D uncertain. This CDR3 comprises 16 residues. V lost 1 base and J lost 4, with 14 bases in between. Germline CDR1 and CDR2: LGHDT and YNNKEL (reference sequence). DNA for the CDR3: TGTGCCAGCAGCCAAGGTTACGCTCAGGCGGGAAACACCATATATTTT. Its protein product is CASSQGYAQAGNTIYF.

The V gene is TRBV7-8, the J gene TRBJ1-1; no reliable D call. The CDR3 contains 10 residues. CDR1 and CDR2 from the germline V gene are SGHVS and FQNEAQ. V shed 8 bases and J shed 1 base, with 2 bases lying between them. This CDR3 is CASANTEAFF. CDR3 bases: TGTGCCAGCGCGAACACTGAAGCTTTCTTT.

This clone has a single count. The rearrangement links TRBV12-3 or TRBV12-4 to TRBJ2-1, with D unresolved. Trimming removed 4 bases at V and 7 bases at J, with 8 bases between. The CDR3 length is 12 residues. As DNA, the CDR3 is TGTGCCAGCAGTTCCCAAGGGAATGAGCAGTTCTTC. This encodes CASSSQGNEQFF.

The chain combines TRBV19 with TRBJ1-1; D is unclear. V was cut by 2 bases and J by 5 bases, with 9 bases left in between. The CDR3 contains 13 residues. The V gene's germline CDR1 is LNHDA and CDR2 SQIVND (reference sequence). CDR3 sequence reads: CASSILGRTEAFF. CDR3 coding DNA: TGTGCCAGTAGTATATTAGGAAGGACTGAAGCTTTCTTT.

A remark on this clone: The same CDR3 is also encoded by other DNA sequences in this sample. The chain uses TRBV7-2 and TRBJ1-1; the D is unclear. V was shortened by 3 bases and J by 0 bases, with 5 bases between the two germline ends. Germline values: CDR1 SGHTA, CDR2 FQGNSA. The CDR3 extends over 13 amino acids. CDR3 protein: CASSFTLNTEAFF. CDR3 sequence (DNA): TGTGCCAGCAGCTTCACTTTGAACACTGAAGCTTTCTTT. The complete variable domain, with remaining parts taken from reference TRBV7-2 and TRBJ1-1, reads GAGVSQSPSNKVTEKGKDVELRCDPISGHTALYWYRQSLGQGLEFLIYFQGNSAPDKSGLPSDRFSAERTGGSVSTLTIQRTQQEDSAVYLCASSFTLNTEAFFGQGTRLTVV.

The CDR3 region is CASSYSTGSTGELFF. The DNA of the CDR3 is TGTGCCAGCAGTTACTCCACAGGGAGCACCGGGGAGCTGTTTTTT. The V gene is TRBV6-5, the J gene TRBJ2-2; TRBD1 is a possible D gene (6 bases). Deletions cut 0 bases from V and 4 bases from J, with 9 bases between. The CDR3 is made up of 15 amino acids. The V gene's germline CDR1 is MNHEY and CDR2 SVGAGI.

In the case of this clone: One end of the junction varies from germline; a read error may be responsible. The rearrangement uses TRBV3-1 (or the pseudogene TRBV3-2) and TRBJ2-7, with D tentatively TRBD1 (6 bases). Germline assignment: CDR1 LGHDT and CDR2 YNNKEL (reference sequence). The CDR3 is 13 amino acids. The CDR3 is CASSKDRLYEQYF. In DNA form, the CDR3 reads TGTGCCAGCAGCAAAGACAGGCTCTACGAGCAGTACTTC.

V usage is TRBV19 and J usage is TRBJ2-1; 8 bases line up with TRBD1. Per germline, CDR1 LNHDA and CDR2 SQIVND (reference sequence). There are 17 residues in the CDR3. The V and J ends lost 3 bases and 4 bases, in that order; junction bases with no gene match: 11. The CDR3 DNA sequence: TGTGCCAGTAGTATTCACTGGCAGGGGGCGAGGTACAATGAGCAGTTCTTC. Protein product: CASSIHWQGARYNEQFF.

On this clone: The junction shows a germline mismatch at one end, possibly a read error. This chain uses TRBV2 with TRBJ2-5; D is perhaps TRBD1 (5 bases). Germline V gene sequence: CDR1 SNHLY, CDR2 FYNNEI. This CDR3 contains 14 residues. The CDR3 DNA follows: TGTGCCAGCAGTGAAGTCCCAGGGCAAGCGACCCAGTACTTC. It encodes CASSEVPGQATQYF.